These T cell receptor beta chains were read from a single sample in a study of read filtering for tumor transcriptome and immune sequencing. From the reads, TCRdb called clonotypes with MiXCR, one entry per CDR3 protein. The sample yields more than 30,000 distinct CDR3 sequences, around 15% seen once. The sequencing input was a population of CD138-negative cells sorted from bone marrow. The receptors derive from a donor over 35 with multiple myeloma. The CDR3 runs from the conserved cysteine through the conserved F or W. Fields, in order: V gene, D gene, J gene, clone size, CDR3 DNA, CDR3 protein. The D gene is left open where the match is weak. Clone size is stated in some rows and not others, as once, few, many or a class when expanded.

v_call: TRBV5-4
d_call: TRBD1
j_call: TRBJ2-1
clone_size: -
cdr3_nt: TGTGCCAGCCGGAACAGGGGATACAATGAGCAGTTCTTC
cdr3_aa: CASRNRGYNEQFF

v_call: TRBV6-5
d_call: TRBD1
j_call: TRBJ2-7
clone_size: -
cdr3_nt: TGTGCCAGCAGTTACGCGGGACAGGGGGTCCACGAGCAGTACTTC
cdr3_aa: CASSYAGQGVHEQYF

v_call: TRBV5-6
d_call: -
j_call: TRBJ2-5
clone_size: many
cdr3_nt: TGTGCCAGCAGCTCGCGGGGGACAGGCTTCGGGGAGACCCAGTACTTC
cdr3_aa: CASSSRGTGFGETQYF

v_call: TRBV29-1
d_call: TRBD1
j_call: TRBJ1-1
clone_size: many
cdr3_nt: TGCAGCGTACAGGGGGCGAATACTGAAGCTTTCTTT
cdr3_aa: CSVQGANTEAFF

v_call: TRBV20-1
d_call: -
j_call: TRBJ2-7
clone_size: many
cdr3_nt: TGCAGTGCTCTCTCCCGCGGCTACGAGCAGTACTTC
cdr3_aa: CSALSRGYEQYF

v_call: TRBV18
d_call: -
j_call: TRBJ1-1
clone_size: -
cdr3_nt: TGTGCCAGCTCCCAGGGACTCCTGAACACTGAAGCTTTCTTT
cdr3_aa: CASSQGLLNTEAFF

v_call: TRBV25-1
d_call: TRBD2
j_call: TRBJ2-2
clone_size: many
cdr3_nt: TGTGCCAGCAGTGAGATAGCGGGAGGGCAGGGCGGGGAGCTGTTTTTT
cdr3_aa: CASSEIAGGQGGELFF

v_call: TRBV7-2
d_call: -
j_call: TRBJ2-7
clone_size: many
cdr3_nt: TGTGCCAGTGGGAGCCCAACCTCCTACGAGCAGTACTTC
cdr3_aa: CASGSPTSYEQYF

v_call: TRBV14
d_call: -
j_call: TRBJ1-6
clone_size: -
cdr3_nt: TGTGCCAGCAGCCAAGACTTCGGAAATTCACCCCTCCACTTT
cdr3_aa: CASSQDFGNSPLHF

v_call: TRBV7-3
d_call: TRBD2
j_call: TRBJ2-3
clone_size: -
cdr3_nt: TGTGCCAGCAGTGAGCATAGCGGGGCCACAGATACGCAGTATTTT
cdr3_aa: CASSEHSGATDTQYF

v_call: TRBV9
d_call: -
j_call: TRBJ1-1
clone_size: many
cdr3_nt: TGTGCCAGCAGCAACGGGCCCAACGGTGAAGCTTTCTTT
cdr3_aa: CASSNGPNGEAFF

v_call: TRBV20-1
d_call: -
j_call: TRBJ2-5
clone_size: many
cdr3_nt: TGCAGTGCTCCTAGACTTGGGGAGACCCAGTACTTC
cdr3_aa: CSAPRLGETQYF

v_call: TRBV29-1
d_call: -
j_call: TRBJ1-1
clone_size: many
cdr3_nt: TGCAGCGTTGTCGGGCAAAAGGTCTATTGGGACACTGAAGCTTTCTTT
cdr3_aa: CSVVGQKVYWDTEAFF

v_call: TRBV27
d_call: -
j_call: TRBJ1-5
clone_size: many
cdr3_nt: TGTGCCAGCAGTTTCATAGGAGGAAGCAATCAGCCCCAGCATTTT
cdr3_aa: CASSFIGGSNQPQHF

v_call: TRBV7-3
d_call: -
j_call: TRBJ2-1
clone_size: many
cdr3_nt: TGTGCCAGCAGCTTCCTGGCGGAATCCTACAATGAGCAGTTCTTC
cdr3_aa: CASSFLAESYNEQFF

v_call: TRBV6-2/TRBV6-3
d_call: -
j_call: TRBJ2-7
clone_size: many
cdr3_nt: TGTGCCAGCAGTTACGGGTGGGGATCCTACGAGCAGTACTTC
cdr3_aa: CASSYGWGSYEQYF

v_call: TRBV4-1
d_call: -
j_call: TRBJ1-4
clone_size: -
cdr3_nt: TGCGCCAGCAGCCGTTCTTCGACTGGTGTCGAAAAACTGCTTTTT
cdr3_aa: CASSRSSTGVEKLLF

v_call: TRBV7-2
d_call: -
j_call: TRBJ1-5
clone_size: many
cdr3_nt: TGTGCCAGCAGCTCCAGGGTCCTGGGGCCCCAGCATTTT
cdr3_aa: CASSSRVLGPQHF

v_call: TRBV2
d_call: -
j_call: TRBJ1-6
clone_size: many
cdr3_nt: TGTGCCAGCGGGGACTACCGGACGGACCTTGGCTCACCCCTCCACTTT
cdr3_aa: CASGDYRTDLGSPLHF

v_call: TRBV30
d_call: -
j_call: TRBJ2-2
clone_size: -
cdr3_nt: TGTGCCTGGACTCTCTTAGGGAACACCGGGGAGCTGTTTTTT
cdr3_aa: CAWTLLGNTGELFF

v_call: TRBV20-1
d_call: TRBD2
j_call: TRBJ2-1
clone_size: many
cdr3_nt: TGCAGTGCTACCGGACTAGCGGGGTACAATGAGCAGTTCTTC
cdr3_aa: CSATGLAGYNEQFF

v_call: TRBV20-1
d_call: TRBD2
j_call: TRBJ2-1
clone_size: many
cdr3_nt: TGCAGTGCAGCCCGGGGGGGCGATGAGCAGTTCTTC
cdr3_aa: CSAARGGDEQFF

v_call: TRBV5-4
d_call: -
j_call: TRBJ1-1
clone_size: many
cdr3_nt: TGTGCCAGCAGCTGGGCGGCGGGGAACACTGAAGCTTTCTTT
cdr3_aa: CASSWAAGNTEAFF

v_call: TRBV20-1
d_call: -
j_call: TRBJ1-5
clone_size: many
cdr3_nt: TGCAGTGCTAGAGTTGGGTGGAATAGCAATCAGCCCCAGCATTTT
cdr3_aa: CSARVGWNSNQPQHF

v_call: TRBV5-1
d_call: -
j_call: TRBJ2-5
clone_size: many
cdr3_nt: TGCGCCAGCAGCTTGGAGGCAGGGAGAGAGACCCAGTACTTC
cdr3_aa: CASSLEAGRETQYF

v_call: TRBV5-5
d_call: -
j_call: TRBJ2-1
clone_size: -
cdr3_nt: TGTGCCAGCGGCCCGTTACCGGGATTGTACAATGGGCAGTTCTTC
cdr3_aa: CASGPLPGLYNGQFF

v_call: TRBV7-2
d_call: TRBD1
j_call: TRBJ2-7
clone_size: few
cdr3_nt: TGTGCCAGCAGCTCCTCCGGGACAGGTCTCTACGAGCAGTACTTC
cdr3_aa: CASSSSGTGLYEQYF

v_call: TRBV27
d_call: TRBD1
j_call: TRBJ2-7
clone_size: many
cdr3_nt: TGTGCCAGCAGTTTACGAGAACCGGGACAGGGGTACGAGCAGTACTTC
cdr3_aa: CASSLREPGQGYEQYF

v_call: TRBV7-6
d_call: TRBD1
j_call: TRBJ2-3
clone_size: many
cdr3_nt: TGTGCCAGCAGCTTAGTCTTAACGGCGACAGGGAGCACAGATACGCAGTATTTT
cdr3_aa: CASSLVLTATGSTDTQYF

v_call: TRBV29-1
d_call: -
j_call: TRBJ2-5
clone_size: many
cdr3_nt: TGCAGCGTTGGGGACAAAGAGACCCAGTACTTC
cdr3_aa: CSVGDKETQYF

v_call: TRBV4-1
d_call: -
j_call: TRBJ2-7
clone_size: many
cdr3_nt: TGCGCCAGCAGTCCCGCGGGCCTCGGCCTTTACGAGCAGTACTTC
cdr3_aa: CASSPAGLGLYEQYF

v_call: TRBV7-9
d_call: TRBD2
j_call: TRBJ2-3
clone_size: many
cdr3_nt: TGTGCCAGCAGCCCGGGGGGGAAAGCGGGCAACACAGATACGCAGTATTTT
cdr3_aa: CASSPGGKAGNTDTQYF

v_call: TRBV6-6
d_call: TRBD2
j_call: TRBJ2-2
clone_size: -
cdr3_nt: TGTGCCAGCAGGTCGGCGGGAGGGGGCACCGGGGAGCTGTTTTTT
cdr3_aa: CASRSAGGGTGELFF

v_call: TRBV12-3/TRBV12-4
d_call: -
j_call: TRBJ2-7
clone_size: -
cdr3_nt: TGTGCCAGCAGTCGGACGGATTCCTACGAGCAGTACTTC
cdr3_aa: CASSRTDSYEQYF

v_call: TRBV2
d_call: -
j_call: TRBJ1-1
clone_size: many
cdr3_nt: TGTGCCAGCACAGGGGCCCCAGAAGCTTTCTTT
cdr3_aa: CASTGAPEAFF

v_call: TRBV20-1
d_call: -
j_call: TRBJ2-4
clone_size: many
cdr3_nt: TGCAGTGCTAGTCCGACAGCGTACCAAGACATTCAGTACTTC
cdr3_aa: CSASPTAYQDIQYF

v_call: TRBV7-2
d_call: -
j_call: TRBJ1-1
clone_size: many
cdr3_nt: TGTGCCAGCAGCTTAGCCCCAGGGGCGAACACTGAAGCTTTCTTT
cdr3_aa: CASSLAPGANTEAFF

v_call: TRBV12-3/TRBV12-4
d_call: -
j_call: TRBJ1-1
clone_size: many
cdr3_nt: TGTGCCAGCAGCGTTTTACCCCAGGGGCCAAAGACTGAAGCTTTCTTT
cdr3_aa: CASSVLPQGPKTEAFF

v_call: TRBV5-1
d_call: -
j_call: TRBJ1-5
clone_size: -
cdr3_nt: TGCGCCAGCAGCCTGAGGCCGGGGGGCGGTCAGCCCCAGCATTTT
cdr3_aa: CASSLRPGGGQPQHF

v_call: TRBV4-2
d_call: -
j_call: TRBJ2-7
clone_size: many
cdr3_nt: TGTGCCAGCAGCCAAGAGACACATCCTTCGGCCTACGAGCAGTACTTC
cdr3_aa: CASSQETHPSAYEQYF

v_call: TRBV30
d_call: -
j_call: TRBJ2-7
clone_size: many
cdr3_nt: TGTGCCTGGAGTCCGGGGACTGACGAGCAGTACTTC
cdr3_aa: CAWSPGTDEQYF

v_call: TRBV10-2
d_call: TRBD1
j_call: TRBJ1-1
clone_size: many
cdr3_nt: TGCGCCAGCAGTGAGACAGGGGGGAACACTGAAGCTTTCTTT
cdr3_aa: CASSETGGNTEAFF

v_call: TRBV10-3
d_call: TRBD2
j_call: TRBJ2-1
clone_size: many
cdr3_nt: TGTGCCACCGGGACTAGCTCCCACAATGAGCAGTTCTTC
cdr3_aa: CATGTSSHNEQFF

v_call: TRBV9
d_call: TRBD1
j_call: TRBJ1-1
clone_size: many
cdr3_nt: TGTGCCAGCAGCGTGGGGACAGGGCCCACTGAAGCTTTCTTT
cdr3_aa: CASSVGTGPTEAFF

v_call: TRBV18
d_call: TRBD1
j_call: TRBJ1-5
clone_size: -
cdr3_nt: TGTGCCAGCTCACCACGTCAGACAGGGGGCTCTTATCAGCCCCAGCATTTT
cdr3_aa: CASSPRQTGGSYQPQHF

v_call: TRBV30
d_call: TRBD1
j_call: TRBJ1-1
clone_size: many
cdr3_nt: TGTGCCTGGAGGAAACAACAGGGGTTCACTGAAGCTTTCTTT
cdr3_aa: CAWRKQQGFTEAFF

v_call: TRBV10-3
d_call: -
j_call: TRBJ1-5
clone_size: many
cdr3_nt: TGTGCCATCAGTGAGCCAAATCAGCCCCAGCATTTT
cdr3_aa: CAISEPNQPQHF

v_call: TRBV12-3/TRBV12-4
d_call: TRBD2
j_call: TRBJ2-1
clone_size: many
cdr3_nt: TGTGCCAGCAGTCTACTAGCGGGAGTGGGCGATGAGCAGTTCTTC
cdr3_aa: CASSLLAGVGDEQFF

v_call: TRBV2
d_call: TRBD1
j_call: TRBJ1-1
clone_size: many
cdr3_nt: TGTGCCAGCAGAGACAGGGTAAGAAGGGACATGAACACTGAAGCTTTCTTT
cdr3_aa: CASRDRVRRDMNTEAFF

v_call: TRBV11-2
d_call: -
j_call: TRBJ2-1
clone_size: -
cdr3_nt: TGTGCCAGCAGCCTCAGGAACTCCTACAAGGCCTACAATGAGCCGTTCTTC
cdr3_aa: CASSLRNSYKAYNEPFF

v_call: TRBV20-1
d_call: -
j_call: TRBJ2-7
clone_size: -
cdr3_nt: TGCAGTGCCTGGGAGAGTGGGAGCTACGAGCAGTACTTC
cdr3_aa: CSAWESGSYEQYF

v_call: TRBV4-2
d_call: -
j_call: TRBJ2-7
clone_size: many
cdr3_nt: TGTGCCAGCAGCCAAGACTATGCCTACGAGCAGTACTTC
cdr3_aa: CASSQDYAYEQYF

v_call: TRBV12-3/TRBV12-4
d_call: -
j_call: TRBJ2-7
clone_size: many
cdr3_nt: TGTGCCAGCAGTTCACCATCGGCAGGGTCGGGCTACGAGCAGTACTTC
cdr3_aa: CASSSPSAGSGYEQYF

v_call: TRBV7-8
d_call: -
j_call: TRBJ2-3
clone_size: -
cdr3_nt: TGTGCCGGCAGCTTAGTACCGTCTATGGGCGGTCGCACAGATACGCAGTATTTT
cdr3_aa: CAGSLVPSMGGRTDTQYF

v_call: TRBV19
d_call: -
j_call: TRBJ2-2
clone_size: many
cdr3_nt: TGTGCCAGTAGTAAGGGGCCTTTTGGAGGCGGGGAGCTGTTTTTT
cdr3_aa: CASSKGPFGGGELFF